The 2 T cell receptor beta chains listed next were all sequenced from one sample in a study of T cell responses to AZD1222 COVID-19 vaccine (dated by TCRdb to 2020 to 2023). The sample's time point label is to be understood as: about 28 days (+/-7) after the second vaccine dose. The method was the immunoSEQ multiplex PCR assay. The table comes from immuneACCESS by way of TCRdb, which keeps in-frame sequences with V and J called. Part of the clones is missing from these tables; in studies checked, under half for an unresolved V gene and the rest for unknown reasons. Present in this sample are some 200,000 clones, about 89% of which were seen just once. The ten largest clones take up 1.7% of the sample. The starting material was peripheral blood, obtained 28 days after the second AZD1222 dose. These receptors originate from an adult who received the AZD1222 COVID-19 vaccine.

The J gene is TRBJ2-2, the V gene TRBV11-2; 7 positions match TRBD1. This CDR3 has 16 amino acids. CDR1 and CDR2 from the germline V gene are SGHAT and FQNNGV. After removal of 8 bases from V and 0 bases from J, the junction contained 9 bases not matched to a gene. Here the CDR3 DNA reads TGTGCCAGCCGATCGTCAGGGGGATCGAACACCGGGGAGCTGTTTTTT. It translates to CASRSSGGSNTGELFF.

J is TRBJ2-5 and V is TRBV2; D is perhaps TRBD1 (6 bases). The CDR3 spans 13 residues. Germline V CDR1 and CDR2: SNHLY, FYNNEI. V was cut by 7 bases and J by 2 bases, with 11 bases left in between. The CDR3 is CASKVRGQETQYF. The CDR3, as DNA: TGTGCCAGCAAGGTCAGGGGACAAGAGACCCAGTACTTC.